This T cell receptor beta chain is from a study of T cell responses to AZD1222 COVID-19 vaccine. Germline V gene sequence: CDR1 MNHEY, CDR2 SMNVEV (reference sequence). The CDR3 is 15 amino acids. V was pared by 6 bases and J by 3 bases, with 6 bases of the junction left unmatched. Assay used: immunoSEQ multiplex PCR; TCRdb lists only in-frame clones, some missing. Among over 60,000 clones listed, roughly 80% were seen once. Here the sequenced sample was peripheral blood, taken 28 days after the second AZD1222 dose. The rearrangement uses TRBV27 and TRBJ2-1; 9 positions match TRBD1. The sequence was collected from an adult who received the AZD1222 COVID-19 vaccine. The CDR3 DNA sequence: TGTGCCAGCAGCCCGAAGGGACAGGGCTACAATGAGCAGTTCTTC. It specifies CASSPKGQGYNEQFF.